This paragraph reports one T cell receptor beta chain. The source of the sample is a study of T cell changes during pregnancy in multiple sclerosis. Assay used: immunoSEQ multiplex PCR; TCRdb lists only in-frame clones, some missing. The table shows more than 40,000 clones, with around 90% occurring only once. J gave up 0 bases and V 6 bases, and 4 bases lay outside the gene matches. Looked up from germline, CDR1 is SQVTM and CDR2 is ANQGSEA. This CDR3 comprises 13 residues. The sequence was obtained from a female donor with multiple sclerosis, enrolled in a pregnancy study. The chain carries TRBV29-1 and TRBJ1-2; the match to TRBD1 covers 7 bases. The sequencing used CD8+ T cells from peripheral blood mononuclear cells, collected after pregnancy. The DNA for the CDR3 is TGCAGCGTGATAGGGGGCCCTAACTATGGCTACACCTTC. This gives the protein CSVIGGPNYGYTF.